This T cell receptor (beta chain) is drawn from a study of Ad26.COV2.S vaccination and SARS-CoV-2 variants. About the study: The study gave Ad26.COV2.S intramuscularly, once or twice 56 days apart.

Sequenced by immunoSEQ multiplex PCR; TCRdb stores in-frame clones only, minus some. The table includes some 250,000 clones, roughly 90% detected once. Study outcomes and limitations: Total responses of T cells may have been underestimated by the analyses of TCR breadth and depth.

Treatment indicated: some 19 received Ad26.COV2.S at low or high dose, single or two shots; roughly five received placebo; per-sample allocation not given. Each sample was drawn 63 days after the first injection (of vaccine or placebo). As regards this clone: Its antigen is not identified.

The source was peripheral blood, collected in a trial of Ad26.COV2.S vaccine versus placebo. The clonotype was recovered from a person between 18 and 65 years old who received the Ad26.COV2.S COVID-19 vaccine or a placebo.

In DNA form, the CDR3 reads TGTGCCAGCAGTACAGGTTCGGGTTTGCAGTTCTTC. Protein product: CASSTGSGLQFF. The chain links TRBV6-4 to TRBJ2-1, with a tentative D call TRBD1 (5 bases). V lost 5 bases and J lost 12, with 14 bases in between. There are 12 residues in the CDR3. Per germline, CDR1 MRHNA and CDR2 SNTAGT.